The sequence of this TCR beta chain was determined in a study of shared clonotypes between healthy human individuals. On this clone: Its antigen remains unknown.

General observations from the study: Among several donors, roughly 5% of naive CD4 clonotypes were found in common. Incomplete sequencing of sorted subsets was indicated by rarefaction despite large depth.

CD45RO negativity and positive selection for CCR7 defined naive CD8 cells, a population that excluded terminally differentiated effector memory CD45RA+ cells. From germline, CDR1 is SEHNR and CDR2 FQNEAQ (reference sequence). The CDR3 is 16 amino acids. Trimming removed 5 bases from V and 1 base from J; junction bases left unmatched: 7. Clones were sequenced by immunoSEQ multiplex PCR, and TCRdb holds only the in-frame ones, with some missing. The sample consists of about 2.2 million clones, roughly 93% of them appearing once. The chain couples TRBV7-9 to TRBJ2-7; TRBD1 aligns across 11 bases. What was sequenced was naive CD8+ T cells from PBMCs. The sequence was obtained from a man between 18 and 35 years old in good health. Some clones in this sample may be carry-over from other donors' samples. CDR3 amino acids: CASSRRGTGGSYEQYF. The CDR3 region has the DNA TGTGCCAGCAGCCGCCGTGGGACAGGGGGTTCCTACGAGCAGTACTTC.